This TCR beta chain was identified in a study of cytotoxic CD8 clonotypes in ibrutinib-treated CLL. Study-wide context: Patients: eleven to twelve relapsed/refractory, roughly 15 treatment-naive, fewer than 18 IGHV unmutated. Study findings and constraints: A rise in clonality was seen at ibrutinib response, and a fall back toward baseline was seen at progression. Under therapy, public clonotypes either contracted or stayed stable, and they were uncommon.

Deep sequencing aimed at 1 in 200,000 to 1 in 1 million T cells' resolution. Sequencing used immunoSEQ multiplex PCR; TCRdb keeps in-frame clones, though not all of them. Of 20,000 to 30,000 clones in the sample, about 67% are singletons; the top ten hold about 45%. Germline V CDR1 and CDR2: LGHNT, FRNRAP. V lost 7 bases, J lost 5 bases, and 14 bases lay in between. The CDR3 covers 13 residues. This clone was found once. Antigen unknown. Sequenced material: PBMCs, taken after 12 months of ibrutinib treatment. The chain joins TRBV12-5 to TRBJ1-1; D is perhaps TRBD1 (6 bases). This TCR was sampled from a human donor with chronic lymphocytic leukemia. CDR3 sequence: CASAPQGGTEAFF. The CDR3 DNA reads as TGTGCTAGTGCCCCACAAGGGGGGACTGAAGCTTTCTTT. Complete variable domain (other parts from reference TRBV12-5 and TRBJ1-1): DARVTQTPRHKVTEMGQEVTMRCQPILGHNTVFWYRQTMMQGLELLAYFRNRAPLDDSGMPKDRFSAEMPDATLATLKIQPSEPRDSAVYFCASAPQGGTEAFFGQGTRLTVV.